This TCR beta chain was retrieved from a study of T cells in Graves' hyperthyroidism and ophthalmopathy. This clonotype was detected many times. The TCR beta CDR3 regions underwent amplification using RNA transcripts as the source. When the TCR CDR3 underwent first-round RT-PCR, the HTBI primer set was used. TCRdb re-analysed the multiplex PCR reads in MiXCR, keeping a single row per CDR3 protein. The sample has 500,000 to 800,000 distinct CDR3 sequences, 14% seen once. V lost 5 bases, J lost 4 bases, and 18 bases lay in between. The CDR3 spans 17 residues. Per the germline V gene, CDR1 is SGHVS and CDR2 is FQNEAQ.

The receptor was isolated from a woman aged 45-65 years with Graves' ophthalmopathy. This rearrangement joins TRBV7-8 to TRBJ1-6, with TRBD1 as a possible D gene (5 bases). Specimen: blood. The CDR3, as DNA: TGTGCCAGCAGCCATTACAGGAAGTGGGTGTATAATTCACCCCTCCACTTT. This sequence encodes CASSHYRKWVYNSPLHF.